What follows are 13 T cell receptor beta chains derived from one specimen sequenced in a study of blood T cell repertoires in COVID-19. Repertoires were generated with immunoSEQ multiplex PCR, while TCRdb's copy carries only in-frame clones and drops some. The data contain under 450,000 clones, about 87% of them seen just once; the ten biggest clones take up 10% to 15%. The specimen was peripheral blood. These TCRs come from a woman aged 50 to 65 with COVID-19, enrolled during active disease.

The rearrangement joins TRBV19 to TRBJ1-2; 9 positions match TRBD1. The CDR3 contains 14 residues. Per the germline V gene, CDR1 is LNHDA and CDR2 is SQIVND (reference sequence). V trimming: 1 base; J trimming: 5 bases; junction bases outside the gene matches: 2. Here the CDR3 DNA reads TGTGCCAGTAGTATAGTCGGGACAGGGTATGGCTACACCTTC. This sequence encodes CASSIVGTGYGYTF.

The chain employs TRBV11-2 and TRBJ1-3; 11 bases are shared with TRBD1. Germline assignment: CDR1 SGHAT and CDR2 FQNNGV. The CDR3 spans 16 residues. Germline trimming cut 5 bases from V and 3 bases from J; bases unmatched to any gene: 6. The CDR3 region is CASSLGTGGVGNTIYF. Here the CDR3 DNA reads TGTGCCAGCAGCCTGGGGACAGGGGGAGTTGGAAACACCATATATTTT.

Comments on this clone: This sample also contains other DNA sequences that code for the same CDR3. The genes are TRBV3-1 (or the pseudogene TRBV3-2) and TRBJ2-3; TRBD1 matches 9 bases. Trimming removed 4 bases from V and 2 bases from J; junction bases left unmatched: 4. The length of the CDR3 is 15 residues. Germline V CDR1 and CDR2: LGHDT, YNNKEL (reference sequence). This chain's CDR3 is CASSLGQGFTDTQYF. In nucleotides, the CDR3 is TGTGCCAGCAGCCTAGGACAGGGGTTCACAGATACGCAGTATTTT.

The chain joins TRBV6-5 to TRBJ1-3, with D unresolved. This CDR3 comprises 14 residues. The germline V gene has CDR1 MNHEY and CDR2 SVGAGI. The V end was cut by 4 bases, the J end by 4 bases, with 11 bases between. The CDR3 DNA is TGTGCCAGCAGTTTCGACATTGCGGGAAACACCATATATTTT. It yields the protein CASSFDIAGNTIYF.

A word on this clone: Other DNA sequences in this sample translate to the same CDR3. V and J are TRBV5-1 and TRBJ1-2; TRBD1 matches at 7 bases. V lost 4 bases to trimming and J lost 2 bases; unmatched junction nucleotides: 8. Per germline, CDR1 SGHRS and CDR2 YFSETQ. The CDR3 is 15 amino acids. This chain's CDR3 is CASSPRTGGNYGYTF. In DNA, the CDR3 is TGCGCCAGCAGCCCCCGGACAGGAGGGAACTATGGCTACACCTTC. Combining the CDR3 with reference TRBV5-1 and TRBJ1-2 gives the whole variable domain KAGVTQTPRYLIKTRGQQVTLSCSPISGHRSVSWYQQTPGQGLQFLFEYFSETQRNKGNFPGRFSGRQFSNSRSEMNVSTLELGDSALYLCASSPRTGGNYGYTFGSGTRLTVV.

This sequence joins TRBV5-6 and TRBJ2-3; D remains ambiguous. The CDR3 totals 14 residues. CDR1 and CDR2 (germline): SGHDT, YYEEEE. Trimming shortened V by 4 bases and J by 2 bases, and 11 bases separated the two germline ends. The CDR3 region is CASSLGGDTDTQYF. The CDR3 DNA reads as TGTGCCAGCAGCCTCGGCGGAGACACAGATACGCAGTATTTT. The full variable domain, with the rest looked up from reference TRBV5-6 and TRBJ2-3, is DAGVTQSPTHLIKTRGQQVTLRCSPKSGHDTVSWYQQALGQGPQFIFQYYEEEERQRGNFPDRFSGHQFPNYSSELNVNALLLGDSALYLCASSLGGDTDTQYFGPGTRLTVL.

CDR3 amino acids: CASKPAGAGNTIYF. The CDR3 bases are TGCGCCAGCAAACCGGCAGGGGCTGGAAACACCATATATTTT. The genes are TRBV5-1 and TRBJ1-3, with D maybe TRBD1 (6 bases). Germline assignment: CDR1 SGHRS and CDR2 YFSETQ. The V gene lost 6 bases and the J gene lost 2 bases, with 12 bases spanning the gap. This CDR3 has 14 residues.

The chain couples TRBV19 to TRBJ2-3; D is perhaps TRBD1 (6 bases). CDR3 length equals 15 residues. The germline CDR1 and CDR2 sequences are LNHDA and SQIVND (reference sequence). Trimming cost V 1 base and J 4 bases, with 12 bases left between them. The DNA for the CDR3 is TGTGCCAGTAGTATAGGGGGGCGCAATGCAGATACGCAGTATTTT. This encodes CASSIGGRNADTQYF. Variable domain in full (rest from reference TRBV19 and TRBJ2-3): DGGITQSPKYLFRKEGQNVTLSCEQNLNHDAMYWYRQDPGQGLRLIYYSQIVNDFQKGDIAEGYSVSREKKESFPLTVTSAQKNPTAFYLCASSIGGRNADTQYFGPGTRLTVL.

The chain links TRBV5-3 to TRBJ2-5; TRBD2 agrees at 15 bases. TRBV5-3 has ORF status, its function being uncertain. This CDR3 spans 20 amino acids. With V trimmed by 0 bases and J by 5 bases, 14 bases remained unmatched. CDR3 amino acids: CARSLAGTSGGSLHAETQYF. CDR3 sequence (DNA): TGTGCCAGAAGCTTGGCTGGGACTAGCGGGGGGTCTCTCCATGCGGAGACCCAGTACTTC.

The chain carries TRBV10-3 and TRBJ1-1, with D unresolved. Trimming pared 0 bases from V and 1 base from J, leaving 12 bases between. The germline V gene encodes CDR1 ENHRY and CDR2 SYGVKD. This CDR3 comprises 16 residues. The CDR3 loop is CAISESSDTRNTEAFF. The CDR3 DNA sequence: TGTGCCATCAGTGAGTCTTCCGACACACGGAACACTGAAGCTTTCTTT.

The chain carries TRBV14 and TRBJ2-7, with TRBD2 as a possible D gene (5 bases). Germline V CDR1 and CDR2: SGHDN, FVKESK. This CDR3 region has 15 residues. V lost 0 bases to trimming and J lost 3 bases, with 12 bases between them. The CDR3 protein is CASSQDRGIDYEQYF. The CDR3 DNA sequence: TGTGCCAGCAGCCAAGATCGGGGAATAGACTACGAGCAGTACTTC.

The chain uses TRBV3-1 (or the pseudogene TRBV3-2) and TRBJ2-5, with D maybe TRBD2 (5 bases). The CDR3 sequence is 13 residues long. In germline, CDR1 is LGHDT, CDR2 YNNKEL (reference sequence). V lost 2 bases and J lost 8, with 12 bases in between. The CDR3 DNA reads as TGTGCCAGCAGCCAAAATCGGGAAAACACCCAGTACTTC. This codes for CASSQNRENTQYF.

The sample holds one count of this clone. This sequence joins TRBV12-3 or TRBV12-4 and TRBJ1-5; 8 bases agree with TRBD1. Trimming took 4 bases from V and 9 from J; bases not matched to a gene: 5. The CDR3 extends over 13 amino acids. The CDR3 sequence is CASSWTGLWPQHF. The CDR3, as DNA: TGTGCCAGCAGTTGGACAGGGCTGTGGCCCCAGCATTTT.